The next 15 T cell receptor beta chains were all read from a single sample in a study of cytomegalovirus exposure and HLA in healthy donors. PCR amplification relied on 60 Vbeta primers (plus 13 Jbeta primers). Clones were read by immunoSEQ multiplex PCR, and TCRdb kept only the in-frame ones, dropping some. Of some 160,000 clones in the sample, roughly 82% are singletons; the top ten hold roughly 0.5%. The sample comprised PBMCs. The receptor set was obtained from a woman aged 45-60 years in good health and CMV-seronegative.

The J gene is TRBJ1-1, the V gene TRBV6-1; 8 bases are a match to TRBD1. With V trimmed by 5 bases and J by 7 bases, 6 bases remained unmatched. Germline V gene sequence: CDR1 MNHNS, CDR2 SASEGT. The CDR3 runs 13 residues. CDR3 sequence (DNA): TGTGCCAGCAGTCAACGGACAGGGAGTGAAGCTTTCTTT. Protein: CASSQRTGSEAFF.

This chain links TRBV7-9 with TRBJ2-7, with D tentatively TRBD2 (6 bases). CDR1 is SEHNR and CDR2 is FQNEAQ in the germline V gene (reference sequence). This CDR3 is 15 amino acids long. Trimming removed 4 bases from V and 5 bases from J, with 18 bases in between. The CDR3 loop reads CASSSLGGRFNEQYF. The CDR3 DNA reads TGTGCCAGCAGCTCCCTCGGGGGAAGGTTCAACGAGCAGTACTTC.

V is TRBV30 and J is TRBJ2-2, with unresolved D. Germline V lookup: CDR1 GTSNPN, CDR2 SVGIG (reference sequence). The V end was cut by 4 bases, the J end by 3 bases, with 9 bases between. The CDR3 covers 13 residues. CDR3 sequence: CAWTPIDTGELFF. CDR3 in DNA: TGTGCCTGGACCCCTATCGACACCGGGGAGCTGTTTTTT.

The chain is built from TRBV28 and TRBJ2-3, with 9 bases lining up with TRBD1. With 5 bases clipped from V and 2 bases from J, the junction kept 8 bases outside the gene matches. The CDR3 covers 16 residues. Germline values: CDR1 MDHEN, CDR2 SYDVKM. The CDR3 DNA reads as TGTGCCAGCAGTGGACCGGGACAGGGAGACACAGATACGCAGTATTTT. Translated, it gives CASSGPGQGDTDTQYF.

The V gene is TRBV4-3, the J gene TRBJ2-3; the D gene is possibly TRBD1 (6 bases). Trimming took off 1 base at V and 5 bases at J, with 13 bases between the two ends. Germline V gene data show CDR1 as LGHNA and CDR2 as YSLEER. The CDR3 loop spans 15 amino acids. The CDR3 is CASSQGRQGRDTQYF. CDR3 DNA: TGCGCCAGCAGCCAAGGGCGGCAGGGGAGAGATACGCAGTATTTT.

The chain combines TRBV5-6 with TRBJ1-5; the match to TRBD1 covers 7 bases. Germline lookup yields CDR1 SGHDT and CDR2 YYEEEE. CDR3 length equals 15 residues. After removal of 4 bases from V and 2 bases from J, the junction contained 6 bases not matched to a gene. The CDR3 sequence: CASSLGTVGNQPQHF. CDR3 nucleotides: TGTGCCAGCAGCCTGGGGACAGTCGGCAATCAGCCCCAGCATTTT.

The rearrangement joins TRBV18 to TRBJ1-4; 9 bases line up with TRBD1. With 3 bases clipped from V and 8 bases from J, the junction kept 10 bases outside the gene matches. The CDR3 loop spans 16 amino acids. Germline V CDR1 and CDR2: KGHSH, LQKENI. The CDR3 sequence: CASSPLRTGVGEKLFF. The CDR3 DNA is TGTGCCAGCTCACCCCTTCGGACAGGGGTAGGGGAAAAACTGTTTTTT.

The chain has TRBV6-6 and TRBJ2-2; TRBD2 matches at 8 bases. CDR3 length equals 14 residues. Germline values: CDR1 MNHNY, CDR2 SVGAGI (reference sequence). J was trimmed by 8 bases and V by 5 bases; bases with no gene match: 7. CDR3 sequence (DNA): TGTGCCAGCAGTCCCCCGCGGGGGGCTGGGGAGCTGTTTTTT. Amino acids: CASSPPRGAGELFF.

The chain has TRBV4-1 and TRBJ2-5; the match to TRBD2 covers 8 bases. The CDR3 loop spans 21 amino acids. The germline CDR1 and CDR2 sequences are MGHRA and YSYEKL. J lost 3 bases, V lost 0 bases, and 21 bases had no gene match. The chain's CDR3 is CASSQELGGLGSSGGKETQYF. The CDR3, as DNA: TGCGCCAGCAGCCAAGAATTAGGGGGTCTTGGGTCGAGCGGGGGTAAAGAGACCCAGTACTTC.

This clone was counted once. The V gene is TRBV2, the J gene TRBJ2-7; the match to TRBD1 covers 8 bases. The germline V gene encodes CDR1 SNHLY and CDR2 FYNNEI. Trimming took 5 bases from V and 0 from J; bases not matched to a gene: 3. The CDR3 extends over 14 amino acids. The CDR3 reads CASSQDRDSYEQYF. In nucleotides, the CDR3 is TGTGCCAGCAGTCAGGACAGGGACTCCTACGAGCAGTACTTC.

The chain employs TRBV14 and TRBJ2-3; 14 positions match TRBD2. This CDR3 comprises 18 residues. Germline V gives CDR1 SGHDN, CDR2 FVKESK. The junction had 10 bases not matched to a gene; V was cut back by 3 bases and J by 5 bases. The CDR3 region is CASSHGTSGGLFQDTQYF. The CDR3 coding sequence is TGTGCCAGCAGCCACGGGACTAGCGGGGGACTCTTCCAAGATACGCAGTATTTT.

This chain connects TRBV6-5 to TRBJ2-1; 8 bases agree with TRBD2. J was trimmed by 6 bases and V by 2 bases; bases with no gene match: 6. The CDR3 is 15 residues long. The germline V gene has CDR1 MNHEY and CDR2 SVGAGI. CDR3 residues: CASSYGSGGLNEQFF. CDR3 nucleotides: TGTGCCAGCAGTTACGGGTCGGGAGGGCTCAATGAGCAGTTCTTC.

This chain joins TRBV6-5 and TRBJ1-6, with D tentatively TRBD1 (5 bases). The germline V and J ends were trimmed by 8 bases and 5 bases, with 16 bases remaining between them. The CDR3 is 15 amino acids. Germline V gene data show CDR1 as MNHEY and CDR2 as SVGAGI. The CDR3 protein is CASRVRGINNSPLHF. The CDR3 DNA is TGTGCCAGCCGTGTTAGGGGAATTAATAATTCACCCCTCCACTTT.

This chain links TRBV5-4 with TRBJ1-2; 8 bases match TRBD1. Germline V gene data show CDR1 as SGHNT and CDR2 as YYREEE (reference sequence). This CDR3 comprises 14 residues. V lost 3 bases, J lost 10 bases, and 11 bases stayed unmatched. The CDR3 DNA reads TGTGCCAGCAGCTCCCCCCTGGACAGGGTAGCCTACACCTTC. This translates into CASSSPLDRVAYTF.

This chain links TRBV6-6 with TRBJ2-7; 7 bases align to TRBD1. V lost 5 bases to trimming and J lost 2 bases; unmatched junction nucleotides: 12. This CDR3 has 16 residues. The V gene's germline CDR1 is MNHNY and CDR2 SVGAGI (reference sequence). CDR3 bases: TGTGCCAGCAGTGGGGCAGGGGGTATATCCCCCTACGAGCAGTACTTC. It specifies CASSGAGGISPYEQYF.